Following are 25 T cell receptor beta chains from one sample sequenced in a study of long-term antiretroviral therapy in people with HIV. This was the immunoSEQ v3.0 assay at survey level. TCRdb's copy holds only in-frame clones and misses some; the assay was immunoSEQ multiplex PCR. Of roughly 33,000 clones listed, 60% to 85% are singletons. Sequenced material: unsorted PBMCs, taken 2 years after starting antiretroviral therapy. These receptors all come from a woman in her 50s with HIV.

J is TRBJ2-7 and V is TRBV2, with D perhaps TRBD2 (6 bases). CDR3 size: 15 residues. Germline CDR1 and CDR2: SNHLY and FYNNEI. Between the trimmed V and J ends, which lost 0 bases and 8 bases, there was a span of 17 bases. This CDR3 is CASSEAGGLKLKQYF. Here the CDR3 DNA reads TGTGCCAGCAGTGAAGCGGGGGGACTTAAACTCAAGCAGTACTTC.

This chain links TRBV4-1 with TRBJ2-3, with TRBD1 matching over 10 bases. Germline V CDR1 and CDR2: MGHRA, YSYEKL. Trimming removed 3 bases from V and 4 bases from J; junction bases left unmatched: 10. This CDR3 comprises 17 residues. This CDR3 reads CASSHPDRGRVPDTQYF. In DNA form, the CDR3 reads TGCGCCAGCAGCCACCCTGACAGGGGGCGCGTGCCAGATACGCAGTATTTT.

This clone came up a few times. The chain couples TRBV30 to TRBJ2-1, with 7 nucleotides matching TRBD2. Trimming cost V 5 bases and J 7 bases; bases outside gene matches: 11. The V gene's germline CDR1 is GTSNPN and CDR2 SVGIG (reference sequence). This CDR3 comprises 14 residues. The CDR3 nucleotides are TGTGCCTGGGGAAGCGGGGAAGTCAGGAATGAGCAGTTCTTC. This gives the protein CAWGSGEVRNEQFF.

The chain is built from TRBV30 and TRBJ2-3; D is ambiguous. The V gene's germline CDR1 is GTSNPN and CDR2 SVGIG (reference sequence). V dropped 5 bases and J dropped 0 bases, with 12 bases sitting between them. This CDR3 region has 14 residues. The CDR3 here is CAWSRAASTDTQYF. In DNA form, the CDR3 reads TGTGCCTGGTCACGGGCGGCAAGCACAGATACGCAGTATTTT.

The J gene is TRBJ1-2, the V gene TRBV2, with D perhaps TRBD1 (5 bases). V lost 4 bases and J lost 2, with 8 bases in between. The CDR3 runs to 13 residues. Germline V gene data show CDR1 as SNHLY and CDR2 as FYNNEI. The CDR3 loop is CASSVWGNYGYTF. The CDR3 DNA follows: TGTGCCAGCAGTGTATGGGGGAACTATGGCTACACCTTC.

The chain joins TRBV15 to TRBJ2-7; the match to TRBD1 covers 8 bases. The CDR3 contains 16 residues. Trimming cost V 4 bases and J 0 bases; bases outside gene matches: 8. CDR1 and CDR2 from the germline V gene are LNHNV and YYDKDF (reference sequence). The CDR3 sequence is CATSIRTGPNSYEQYF. The CDR3 nucleotides are TGTGCCACCAGCATACGGACAGGGCCGAACTCCTACGAGCAGTACTTC. The whole variable domain, filled in from reference TRBV15 and TRBJ2-7, reads DAMVIQNPRYQVTQFGKPVTLSCSQTLNHNVMYWYQQKSSQAPKLLFHYYDKDFNNEADTPDNFQSRRPNTSFCFLDIRSPGLGDTAMYLCATSIRTGPNSYEQYFGPGTRLTVT.

The chain recombines TRBV13 with TRBJ2-4, with D tentatively TRBD2 (5 bases). CDR3 length: 13 residues. Trimming pared 5 bases from V and 5 bases from J, leaving 10 bases between. CDR1 and CDR2 (germline): PRHDT, FYEKMQ (reference sequence). The CDR3: CASSQSRENIQYF. In DNA, the CDR3 is TGTGCCAGCAGCCAATCGAGGGAAAACATTCAGTACTTC.

V and J are TRBV6-5 and TRBJ2-7; D is unresolved. V was shortened by 6 bases and J by 8 bases, with 17 bases between the two germline ends. This CDR3 contains 13 residues. Germline values: CDR1 MNHEY, CDR2 SVGAGI. CDR3 nucleotide sequence: TGTGCCAGCAGCCCAGACCCCCAGCAACAGCAGTACGTC. It specifies CASSPDPQQQQYV.

The chain recombines TRBV5-1 with TRBJ1-2, with D tentatively TRBD1 (6 bases). The CDR3 is made up of 16 amino acids. V lost 4 bases and J 0 bases, leaving 16 bases between the germline ends. Germline CDR1 SGHRS, CDR2 YFSETQ. The CDR3 sequence: CASSPAGEATNYGYTF. CDR3 sequence (DNA): TGCGCCAGCAGCCCGGCAGGGGAAGCTACTAACTATGGCTACACCTTC.

The chain combines TRBV4-1 with TRBJ2-1; 7 nucleotides line up with TRBD1. This CDR3 has 15 residues. V shed 1 base, J shed 7 bases, and the junction held 7 bases outside the gene matches. The germline V gene has CDR1 MGHRA and CDR2 YSYEKL. The CDR3 DNA follows: TGCGCCAGCAGCCAAGTGGTAATCAGGGGGAATGAGCAGTTCTTC. Residues: CASSQVVIRGNEQFF.

V and J are TRBV5-4 and TRBJ2-5, with D possibly being TRBD1 (5 bases). The V and J ends lost 4 bases and 5 bases respectively, with 18 bases between them. The germline CDR1 and CDR2 sequences are SGHNT and YYREEE (reference sequence). The CDR3 length is 15 residues. The CDR3 sequence is CASSDPRWGGETQYF. The CDR3 DNA is TGTGCCAGCAGCGACCCAAGGTGGGGCGGCGAGACCCAGTACTTC. The entire variable domain, with the rest obtained from reference TRBV5-4 and TRBJ2-5, is as follows: ETGVTQSPTHLIKTRGQQVTLRCSSQSGHNTVSWYQQALGQGPQFIFQYYREEENGRGNFPPRFSGLQFPNYSSELNVNALELDDSALYLCASSDPRWGGETQYFGPGTRLLVL.

The genes are TRBV2 and TRBJ1-1, with D possibly being TRBD1 (6 bases). Trimming stripped 5 bases from V and 5 bases from J, with 15 bases between. The CDR3 runs 14 residues. The germline gives CDR1 SNHLY, CDR2 FYNNEI. The CDR3 region has the DNA TGTGCCAGCAGTTCCCAGGGGCGGGGGACTGAAGCTTTCTTT. The encoded protein is CASSSQGRGTEAFF.

This chain links TRBV19 with TRBJ2-3, with TRBD2 matching over 9 bases. V gave up 3 bases and J gave up 6 bases; unmatched junction bases: 7. The CDR3 contains 15 residues. Germline V gene sequence: CDR1 LNHDA, CDR2 SQIVND (reference sequence). CDR3 sequence reads: CASSMGGGAFDTQYF. The CDR3 DNA follows: TGTGCCAGTAGTATGGGCGGGGGGGCTTTTGATACGCAGTATTTT.

The chain couples TRBV9 to TRBJ2-1; possible D gene TRBD1, 5 bases. The length of the CDR3 is 15 residues. Germline V lookup: CDR1 SGDLS, CDR2 YYNGEE. V was clipped by 0 bases and J by 5 bases, with 12 bases between them. The CDR3 is CASSVGQWPNNEQFF. CDR3 in DNA: TGTGCCAGCAGCGTAGGACAGTGGCCTAACAATGAGCAGTTCTTC.

J is TRBJ2-1 and V is TRBV9, with D hard to call. Trimming took 0 bases from V and 0 from J, leaving 19 bases between them. Germline V gene sequence: CDR1 SGDLS, CDR2 YYNGEE. There are 19 residues in the CDR3. The CDR3 sequence: CASSVGWLPRASSYNEQFF. Here the CDR3 DNA reads TGTGCCAGCAGCGTAGGATGGCTCCCTAGGGCCAGCTCCTACAATGAGCAGTTCTTC. Variable domain in full (rest from reference TRBV9 and TRBJ2-1): DSGVTQTPKHLITATGQRVTLRCSPRSGDLSVYWYQQSLDQGLQFLIQYYNGEERAKGNILERFSAQQFPDLHSELNLSSLELGDSALYFCASSVGWLPRASSYNEQFFGPGTRLTVL.

The chain uses TRBV6-5 and TRBJ2-7; tentative D call: TRBD2 (5 bases). CDR3 length equals 12 residues. Trimming pared 7 bases from V and 2 bases from J, leaving 9 bases between. Per germline, CDR1 MNHEY and CDR2 SVGAGI. CDR3 nucleotide sequence: TGTGCCAGCATGGACTCAACCTACGAGCAGTACGTC. Its translation is CASMDSTYEQYV.

This clone was recorded once. This chain connects TRBV7-9 to TRBJ2-5; 9 bases agree with TRBD2. CDR1 and CDR2 from the germline V gene are SEHNR and FQNEAQ (reference sequence). The CDR3 spans 16 residues. Trimming cost V 1 base and J 3 bases; bases outside gene matches: 6. CDR3 nucleotide sequence: TGTGCCAGCAGCTTAGGCGGGGGGGCTTCGGAAGAGACCCAGTACTTC. As protein: CASSLGGGASEETQYF.

This clone has a handful of counts. The V and J genes are TRBV19 and TRBJ1-3; TRBD1 is a possible D gene (6 bases). The CDR3 covers 14 residues. Germline V CDR1 and CDR2: LNHDA, SQIVND (reference sequence). Trimming left V 9 bases short and J 3 bases short, with 15 bases between. Here the CDR3 DNA reads TGTGCCAGCCATCCCAGGGGAGATGGAAACACCATATATTTT. This translates into CASHPRGDGNTIYF.

This chain connects TRBV5-3 to TRBJ1-1; D gene uncertain. TRBV5-3 is sorted into the ORF group, with uncertain function. V lost 0 bases to trimming and J lost 0 bases, with 6 bases between them. The CDR3 runs 14 residues. CDR3 sequence (DNA): TGTGCCAGAAGCTTGGATGGGATGAACACTGAAGCTTTCTTT. It is translated as CARSLDGMNTEAFF.

This chain joins TRBV6-5 and TRBJ2-6; D uncertain. Per the germline V gene, CDR1 is MNHEY and CDR2 is SVGAGI. V was clipped by 6 bases and J by 4 bases, with 7 bases between them. The CDR3 extends over 13 amino acids. The CDR3 region is CASRKPGANVLTF. The CDR3 region has the DNA TGTGCCAGCAGGAAACCGGGGGCCAACGTCCTGACTTTC.

The chain is built from TRBV9 and TRBJ1-3; a weak D match, TRBD1 (5 bases). Germline assignment: CDR1 SGDLS and CDR2 YYNGEE. The V end was cut by 3 bases, the J end by 2 bases, with 12 bases between. This CDR3 region has 15 residues. The CDR3, as DNA: TGTGCCAGCAGCGCCCGGGGGGAACCTGGAAACACCATATATTTT. Translation gives CASSARGEPGNTIYF.

This sequence joins TRBV30 and TRBJ2-6; 8 bases match TRBD2. The germline gives CDR1 GTSNPN, CDR2 SVGIG (reference sequence). CDR3 size: 16 residues. V shed 5 bases, J shed 0 bases, and the junction held 6 bases outside the gene matches. The CDR3 region is CAWEKGLDSGANVLTF. For the CDR3, the DNA is TGTGCCTGGGAAAAGGGACTAGACTCTGGGGCCAACGTCCTGACTTTC.

This clone was observed a single time. The chain joins TRBV10-3 to TRBJ2-3; 12 bases match TRBD2. Trimming at V came to 4 bases and at J to 5 bases, leaving 1 base not matched to a gene. The CDR3 loop spans 14 amino acids. Looked up from germline, CDR1 is ENHRY and CDR2 is SYGVKD. CDR3 bases: TGTGCCATCAGTGGACTAGCGGGGGTAGATACGCAGTATTTT. This gives the protein CAISGLAGVDTQYF.

This chain connects TRBV7-8 to TRBJ2-7; D is perhaps TRBD2 (5 bases). CDR1 is SGHVS and CDR2 is FQNEAQ in the germline V gene. This CDR3 spans 13 amino acids. This CDR3 reads CASSPGLSHEQYV. The CDR3 nucleotides read TGTGCCAGCAGCCCTGGACTCTCCCACGAGCAGTACGTC.

The chain combines TRBV25-1 with TRBJ2-1, with D possibly being TRBD1 (5 bases). The CDR3 loop spans 13 amino acids. The germline V and J ends were trimmed by 5 bases and 5 bases, with 10 bases remaining between them. Germline V CDR1 and CDR2: MGHDK, SYGVNS. The CDR3 sequence: CASSIRQNNEQFF. DNA of the CDR3: TGTGCCAGCAGTATAAGACAGAACAATGAGCAGTTCTTC.